Below, one T cell receptor beta chain is given with its context. Its antigen is currently unknown. The protocol was immunoSEQ multiplex PCR, while the TCRdb copy is restricted to in-frame clones and leaves out a portion. The sample consists of tens of thousands of clones, roughly nine tenths of them appearing once. This sample was taken from a study of OX40 agonist ivuxolimab in advanced cancers. On the study more broadly: It was ivuxolimab, an agonistic anti-OX40 (CD134) antibody, that patients were treated with. Having had anti-PD-1, anti-PD-L1 or anti-CTLA-4 therapy before was allowed, and around 44% had some. Study results and limitations: Relative to CD4+, CD8+ T cells held more expanded clones on average.

V was shortened by 4 bases and J by 4 bases, with 25 bases between the two germline ends. This CDR3 contains 18 residues. This receptor was obtained from an adult with an advanced solid tumor such as melanoma, head and neck, liver or kidney cancer. This material consisted of CD4+ or CD8+ T cells sorted from blood, taken in a trial of the OX40 agonist ivuxolimab. This chain links TRBV23-1 with TRBJ2-5, with a tentative D call TRBD1 (6 bases). TRBV23-1 is treated as an ORF (open reading frame) with a function not yet certain. CDR3 in amino acids: CASSPIPTGGNSIETQYF. The CDR3 DNA reads as TGCGCCAGCAGTCCGATCCCGACAGGCGGTAACTCGATAGAGACCCAGTACTTC.